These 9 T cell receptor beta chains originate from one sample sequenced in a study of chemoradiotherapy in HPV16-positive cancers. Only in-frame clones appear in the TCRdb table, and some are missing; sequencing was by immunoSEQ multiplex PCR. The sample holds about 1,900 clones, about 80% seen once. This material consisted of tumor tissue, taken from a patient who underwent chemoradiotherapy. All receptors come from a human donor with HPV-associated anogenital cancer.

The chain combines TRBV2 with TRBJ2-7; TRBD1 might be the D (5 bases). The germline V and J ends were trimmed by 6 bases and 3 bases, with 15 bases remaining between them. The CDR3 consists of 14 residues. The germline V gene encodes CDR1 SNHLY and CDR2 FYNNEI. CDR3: CASSPRSRDYEQYF. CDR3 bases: TGTGCCAGCAGCCCCCGGTCCAGGGACTACGAGCAGTACTTC.

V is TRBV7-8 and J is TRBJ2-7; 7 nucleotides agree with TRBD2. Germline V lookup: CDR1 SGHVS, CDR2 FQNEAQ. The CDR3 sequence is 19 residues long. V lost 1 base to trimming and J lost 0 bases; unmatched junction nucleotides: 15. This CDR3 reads CASSLVVMATSVSSYEQYF. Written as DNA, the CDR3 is TGTGCCAGCAGCTTAGTAGTGATGGCTACTAGCGTTAGCTCCTACGAGCAGTACTTC. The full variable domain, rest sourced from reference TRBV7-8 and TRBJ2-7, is GAGVSQSPRYKVAKRGQDVALRCDPISGHVSLFWYQQALGQGPEFLTYFQNEAQLDKSGLPSDRFFAERPEGSVSTLKIQRTQQEDSAVYLCASSLVVMATSVSSYEQYFGPGTRLTVT.

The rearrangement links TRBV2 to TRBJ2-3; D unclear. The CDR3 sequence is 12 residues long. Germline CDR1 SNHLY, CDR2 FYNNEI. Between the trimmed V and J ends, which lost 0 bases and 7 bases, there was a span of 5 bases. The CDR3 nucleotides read TGTGCCAGCAGTGAAGCACAACATACGCAGTATTTT. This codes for CASSEAQHTQYF.

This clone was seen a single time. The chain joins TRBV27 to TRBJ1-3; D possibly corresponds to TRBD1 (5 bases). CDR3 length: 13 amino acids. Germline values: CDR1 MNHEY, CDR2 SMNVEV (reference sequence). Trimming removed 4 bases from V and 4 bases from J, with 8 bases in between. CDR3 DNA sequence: TGTGCCAGCAGTTCTCAGGGAGGAAACACCATATATTTT. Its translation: CASSSQGGNTIYF.

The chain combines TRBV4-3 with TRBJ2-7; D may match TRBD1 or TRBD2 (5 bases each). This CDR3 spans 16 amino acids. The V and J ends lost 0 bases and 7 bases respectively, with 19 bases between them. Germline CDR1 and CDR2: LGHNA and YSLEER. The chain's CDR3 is CASSQDHRGRAWEQYF. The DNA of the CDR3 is TGCGCCAGCAGCCAAGATCATCGGGGACGGGCGTGGGAGCAGTACTTC.

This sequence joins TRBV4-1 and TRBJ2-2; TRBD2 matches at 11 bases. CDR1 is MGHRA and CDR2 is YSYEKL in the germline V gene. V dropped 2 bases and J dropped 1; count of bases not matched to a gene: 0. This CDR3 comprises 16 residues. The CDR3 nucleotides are TGCGCCAGCAGCCAAACTAGCGGGAGGAACACCGGGGAGCTGTTTTTT. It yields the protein CASSQTSGRNTGELFF.

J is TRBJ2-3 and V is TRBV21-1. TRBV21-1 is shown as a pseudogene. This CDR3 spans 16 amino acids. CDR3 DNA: TGTGCCAGCAGCAAAGGTACGGGCTGGGTATGGGATACGCAGTATTTT. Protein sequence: CASSKGTGWVWDTQYF.

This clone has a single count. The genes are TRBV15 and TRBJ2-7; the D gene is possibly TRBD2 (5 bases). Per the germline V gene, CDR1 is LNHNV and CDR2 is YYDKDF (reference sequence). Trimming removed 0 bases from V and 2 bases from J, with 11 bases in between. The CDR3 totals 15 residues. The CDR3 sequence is CATSRDEGLTYEQYF. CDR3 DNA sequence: TGTGCCACCAGCAGAGATGAGGGTCTCACCTACGAGCAGTACTTC. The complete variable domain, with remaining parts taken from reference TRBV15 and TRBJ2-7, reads DAMVIQNPRYQVTQFGKPVTLSCSQTLNHNVMYWYQQKSSQAPKLLFHYYDKDFNNEADTPDNFQSRRPNTSFCFLDIRSPGLGDTAMYLCATSRDEGLTYEQYFGPGTRLTVT.

CDR3 residues: CASSFLLAGKDEQFF. The CDR3 DNA reads as TGTGCCAGCAGTTTCCTACTAGCGGGTAAAGATGAGCAGTTCTTC. V and J are TRBV27 and TRBJ2-1; 9 nucleotides align to TRBD2. CDR1 and CDR2 from the germline V gene are MNHEY and SMNVEV (reference sequence). The CDR3 sequence is 15 residues long. After removal of 3 bases from V and 8 bases from J, the junction contained 8 bases not matched to a gene.